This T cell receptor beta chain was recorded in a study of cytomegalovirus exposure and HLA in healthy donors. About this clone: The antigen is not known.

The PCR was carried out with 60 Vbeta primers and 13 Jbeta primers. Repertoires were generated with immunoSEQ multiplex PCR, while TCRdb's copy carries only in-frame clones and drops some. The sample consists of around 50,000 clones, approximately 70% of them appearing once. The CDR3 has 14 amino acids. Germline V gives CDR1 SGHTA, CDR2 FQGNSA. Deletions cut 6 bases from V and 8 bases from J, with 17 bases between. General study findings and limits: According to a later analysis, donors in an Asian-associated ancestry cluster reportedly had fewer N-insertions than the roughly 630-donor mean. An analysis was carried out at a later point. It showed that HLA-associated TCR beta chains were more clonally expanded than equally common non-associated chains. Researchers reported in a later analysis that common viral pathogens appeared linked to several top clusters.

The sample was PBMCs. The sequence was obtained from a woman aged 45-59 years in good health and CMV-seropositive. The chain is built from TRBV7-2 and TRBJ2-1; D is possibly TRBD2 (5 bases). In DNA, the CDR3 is TGTGCCAGCAGATCGGGGAGACTCGCAGATGAGCAGTTCTTC. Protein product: CASRSGRLADEQFF.